This TCR beta chain was identified in a study of identifying expanded T cells in peripheral blood. Germline CDR1 is SGHDT and CDR2 is YYEEEE. Deletions cut 4 bases from V and 2 bases from J, with 9 bases between. The CDR3 totals 13 residues. Method: immunoSEQ multiplex PCR; TCRdb's copy keeps in-frame clones and lacks some. The sample holds about 86,000 clones; about 85% are singletons and the top ten take 3.5% to 5%. The chain is built from TRBV5-6 and TRBJ2-5; D unclear. The TCR originated in a person aged 18 to 70 in good health. Sequences were obtained from blood. CDR3 in DNA: TGTGCCAGCAGCCCCGCCAGACAAGAGACCCAGTACTTC. This gives the protein CASSPARQETQYF.